Below, 7 T cell receptor beta chains from the same sample are listed, as sequenced in a study of blood T cells in healthy people across ages. Primers used in a second PCR of roughly 6 to 12 cycles were a sample-barcoded 5' primer and a J-beta primer mix. One entry per CDR3 protein, called by TCRdb with MiXCR from the 5' RACE reads. The table shows approximately 940,000 distinct CDR3 sequences, with about 44% occurring only once. Sequenced sample: blood. These receptors were collected from a man under 40 in good health.

This clonotype was seen repeatedly, ten times or more. The CDR3 sequence is CASSDGREQYF. The CDR3 DNA reads as TGTGCCAGCAGCGACGGACGGGAGCAGTACTTC. The genes are TRBV5-6 and TRBJ2-7; no reliable D call. Deletions cut 4 bases from V and 7 bases from J, with 9 bases between. The CDR3 extends over 11 amino acids. Germline V gene data show CDR1 as SGHDT and CDR2 as YYEEEE.

The rearrangement joins TRBV7-2 to TRBJ1-6, with 7 bases identical to TRBD1. There are 14 residues in the CDR3. The germline V gene has CDR1 SGHTA and CDR2 FQGNSA. The J segment lost 6 bases and the V segment lost 6 bases, leaving 5 bases of the junction unmatched. The CDR3 reads CASRGGTVNSPLHF. In nucleotides, the CDR3 is TGTGCCAGCAGAGGCGGGACAGTTAATTCACCCCTCCACTTT.

The chain uses TRBV11-3 and TRBJ2-2, with 8 bases aligning to TRBD1. Trimming at V came to 11 bases and at J to 6 bases, leaving 8 bases not matched to a gene. The V gene's germline CDR1 is SGHNT and CDR2 YENEEA. This CDR3 is built from 13 residues. CDR3 coding DNA: TGTGCCGGAGGACAGGGAGGATCCGGGGAGCTGTTTTTT. Protein: CAGGQGGSGELFF.

The chain links TRBV25-1 to TRBJ2-3, with TRBD1 matching over 8 bases. The CDR3 sequence is 16 residues long. Germline V gene sequence: CDR1 MGHDK, CDR2 SYGVNS. V lost 4 bases and J lost 3; bases outside the gene matches: 9. CDR3 bases: TGTGCCAGCAGTGTCGGACAGGGAGTATGGACAGATACGCAGTATTTT. It is translated as CASSVGQGVWTDTQYF.

The genes are TRBV24-1 and TRBJ2-1, with TRBD2 matching 8 bases. The V and J ends lost 5 bases and 5 bases, in that order; junction bases with no gene match: 7. CDR3 length: 15 amino acids. Germline loops: CDR1 KGHDR, CDR2 SFDVKD. Here the CDR3 reads CATSGKAGDNNEQFF. The CDR3 DNA sequence: TGTGCCACCAGTGGAAAAGCGGGGGACAACAATGAGCAGTTCTTC.

The chain has TRBV12-3 or TRBV12-4 and TRBJ2-7; TRBD1 is a possible D gene (5 bases). The end of the DNA aligns better with TRBJ2-5, so the J call may be wrong. This CDR3 comprises 15 residues. In DNA form, the CDR3 reads TGTGCCAGCAGTCAAGACAGCTACCTGCCAGAGACCCAGTACTTC. Translated: CASSQDSYLPETQYF.

The chain recombines TRBV7-2 with TRBJ2-7, with D possibly being TRBD2 (5 bases). The ends were cut back, 2 bases at V and 6 bases at J, with 11 bases in the middle. There are 13 residues in the CDR3. The germline CDR1 and CDR2 sequences are SGHTA and FQGNSA. The CDR3: CASSLRSAGEQYF. DNA of the CDR3: TGTGCCAGCAGCTTACGAAGTGCGGGCGAGCAGTACTTC.